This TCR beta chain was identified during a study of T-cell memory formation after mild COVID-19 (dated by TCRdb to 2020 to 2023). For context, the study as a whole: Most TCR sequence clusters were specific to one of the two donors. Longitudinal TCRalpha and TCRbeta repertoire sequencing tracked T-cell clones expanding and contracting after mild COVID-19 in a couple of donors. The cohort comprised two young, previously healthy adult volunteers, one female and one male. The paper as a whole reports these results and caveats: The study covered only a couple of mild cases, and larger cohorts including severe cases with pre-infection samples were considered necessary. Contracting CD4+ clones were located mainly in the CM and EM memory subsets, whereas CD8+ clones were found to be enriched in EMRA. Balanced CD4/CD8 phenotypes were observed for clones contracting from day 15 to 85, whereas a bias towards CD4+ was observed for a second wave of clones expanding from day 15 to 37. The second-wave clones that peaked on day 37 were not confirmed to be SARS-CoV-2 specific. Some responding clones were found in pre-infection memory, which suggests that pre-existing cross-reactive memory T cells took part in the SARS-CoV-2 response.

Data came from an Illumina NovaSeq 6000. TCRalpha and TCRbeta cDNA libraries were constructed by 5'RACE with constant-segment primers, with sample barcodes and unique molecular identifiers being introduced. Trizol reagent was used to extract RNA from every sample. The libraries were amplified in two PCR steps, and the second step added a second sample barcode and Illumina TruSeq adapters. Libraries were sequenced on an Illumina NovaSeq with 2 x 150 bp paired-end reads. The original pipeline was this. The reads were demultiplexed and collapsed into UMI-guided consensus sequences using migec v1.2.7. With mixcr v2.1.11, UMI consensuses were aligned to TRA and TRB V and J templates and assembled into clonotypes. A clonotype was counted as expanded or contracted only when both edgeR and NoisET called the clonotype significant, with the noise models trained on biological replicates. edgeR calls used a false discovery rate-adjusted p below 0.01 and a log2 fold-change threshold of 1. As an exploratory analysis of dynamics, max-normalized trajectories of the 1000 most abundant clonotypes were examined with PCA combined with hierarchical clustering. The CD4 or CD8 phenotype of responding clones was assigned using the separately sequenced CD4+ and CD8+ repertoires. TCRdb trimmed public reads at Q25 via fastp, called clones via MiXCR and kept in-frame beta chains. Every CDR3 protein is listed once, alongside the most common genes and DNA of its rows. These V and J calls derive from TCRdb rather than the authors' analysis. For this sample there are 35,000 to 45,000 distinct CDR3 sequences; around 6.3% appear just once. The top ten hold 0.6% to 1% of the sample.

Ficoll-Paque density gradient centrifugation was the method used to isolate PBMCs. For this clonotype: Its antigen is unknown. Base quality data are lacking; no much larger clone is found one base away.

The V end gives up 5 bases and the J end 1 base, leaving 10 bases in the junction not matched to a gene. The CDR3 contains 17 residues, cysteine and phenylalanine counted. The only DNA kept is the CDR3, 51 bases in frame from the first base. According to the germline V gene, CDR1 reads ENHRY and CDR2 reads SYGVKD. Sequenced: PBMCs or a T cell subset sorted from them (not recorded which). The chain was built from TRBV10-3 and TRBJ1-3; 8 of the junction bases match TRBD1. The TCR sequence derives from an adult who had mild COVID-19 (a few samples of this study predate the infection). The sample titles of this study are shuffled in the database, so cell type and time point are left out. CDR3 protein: CAISSGTGLSSGNTIYF. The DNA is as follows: TGTGCCATCAGTTCCGGGACAGGACTTTCTTCTGGAAACACCATATATTTT.